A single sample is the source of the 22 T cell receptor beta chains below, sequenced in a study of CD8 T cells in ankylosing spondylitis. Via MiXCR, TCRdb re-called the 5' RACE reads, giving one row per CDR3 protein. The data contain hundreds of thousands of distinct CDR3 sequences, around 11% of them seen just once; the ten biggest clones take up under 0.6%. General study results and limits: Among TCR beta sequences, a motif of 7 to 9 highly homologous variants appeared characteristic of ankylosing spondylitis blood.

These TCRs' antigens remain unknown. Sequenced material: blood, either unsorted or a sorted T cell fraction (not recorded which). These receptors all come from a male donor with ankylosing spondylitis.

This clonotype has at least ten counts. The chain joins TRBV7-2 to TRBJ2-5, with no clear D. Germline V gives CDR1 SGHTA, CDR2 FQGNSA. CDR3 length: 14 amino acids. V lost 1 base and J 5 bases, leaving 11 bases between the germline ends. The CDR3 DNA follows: TGTGCCAGCAGCTTAGACGCCTCTCGTGAGACCCAGTACTTC. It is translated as CASSLDASRETQYF.

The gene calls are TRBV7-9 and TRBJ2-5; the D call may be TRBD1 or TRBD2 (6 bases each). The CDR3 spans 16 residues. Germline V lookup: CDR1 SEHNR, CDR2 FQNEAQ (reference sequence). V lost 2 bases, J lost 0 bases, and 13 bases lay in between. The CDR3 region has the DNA TGTGCCAGCAGCTTAATGGGGGGCAGGTACCAAGAGACCCAGTACTTC. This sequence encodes CASSLMGGRYQETQYF. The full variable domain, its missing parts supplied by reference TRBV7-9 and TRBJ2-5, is DTGVSQNPRHKITKRGQNVTFRCDPISEHNRLYWYRQTLGQGPEFLTYFQNEAQLEKSRLLSDRFSAERPKGSFSTLEIQRTEQGDSAMYLCASSLMGGRYQETQYFGPGTRLLVL.

The CDR3 DNA is TGCAGTGCTAGCTATGGCTACACCTTC. It yields the protein CSASYGYTF. The chain is built from TRBV20-1 and TRBJ1-2; D gene unclear. V was cut by 3 bases and J by 4 bases, with 0 bases left in between. CDR1 and CDR2 (germline): DFQATT, SNEGSKA (reference sequence). This CDR3 is 9 amino acids long.

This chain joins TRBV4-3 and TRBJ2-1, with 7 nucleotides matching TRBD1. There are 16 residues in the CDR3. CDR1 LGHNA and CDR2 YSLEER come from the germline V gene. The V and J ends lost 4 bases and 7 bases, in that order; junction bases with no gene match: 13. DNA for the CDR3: TGCGCCAGCAGCCCCTACAAGGGGGCCCTCTTTAATGAGCAGTTCTTC. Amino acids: CASSPYKGALFNEQFF.

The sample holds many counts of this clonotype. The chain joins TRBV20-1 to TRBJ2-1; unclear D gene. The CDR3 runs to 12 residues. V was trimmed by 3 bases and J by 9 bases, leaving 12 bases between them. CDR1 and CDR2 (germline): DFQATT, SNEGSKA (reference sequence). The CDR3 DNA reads TGCAGTGCTAGGCACGGAAGCATTGAGCAGTTCTTC. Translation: CSARHGSIEQFF.

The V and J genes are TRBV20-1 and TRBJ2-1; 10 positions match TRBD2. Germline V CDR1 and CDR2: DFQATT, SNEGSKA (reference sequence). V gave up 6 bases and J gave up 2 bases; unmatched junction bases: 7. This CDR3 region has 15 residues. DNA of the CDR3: TGCAGTGCGGAGGACCTAGCGGGAGCCTACAATGAGCAGTTCTTC. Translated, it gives CSAEDLAGAYNEQFF.

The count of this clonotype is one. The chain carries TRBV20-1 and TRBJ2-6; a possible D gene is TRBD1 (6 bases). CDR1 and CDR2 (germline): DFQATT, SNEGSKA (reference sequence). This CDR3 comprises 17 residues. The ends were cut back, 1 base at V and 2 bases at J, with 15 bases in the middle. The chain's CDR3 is CSARGAGASAGANVLTF. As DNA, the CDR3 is TGCAGTGCTAGAGGGGCAGGGGCAAGCGCTGGGGCCAACGTCCTGACTTTC.

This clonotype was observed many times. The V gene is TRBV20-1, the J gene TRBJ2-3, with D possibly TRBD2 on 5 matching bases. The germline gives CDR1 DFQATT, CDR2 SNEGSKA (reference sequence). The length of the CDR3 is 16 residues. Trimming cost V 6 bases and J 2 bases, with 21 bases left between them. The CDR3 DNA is TGCAGTGCGGGGTCGTTGGCGGGTGCTCACACAGATACGCAGTATTTT. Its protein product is CSAGSLAGAHTDTQYF.

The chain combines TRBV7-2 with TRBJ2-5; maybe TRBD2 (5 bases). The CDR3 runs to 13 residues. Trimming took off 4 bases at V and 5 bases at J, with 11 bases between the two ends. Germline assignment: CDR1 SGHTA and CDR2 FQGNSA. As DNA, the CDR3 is TGTGCCAGCAGCTCCCTGAGGGCTGAGACCCAGTACTTC. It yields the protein CASSSLRAETQYF.

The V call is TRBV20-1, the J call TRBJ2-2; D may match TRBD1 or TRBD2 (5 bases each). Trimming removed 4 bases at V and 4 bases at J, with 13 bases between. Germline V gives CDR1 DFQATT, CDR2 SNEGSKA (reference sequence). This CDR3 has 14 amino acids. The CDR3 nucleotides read TGCAGTGCTACGGGACGGTGGGGCACCGGGGAGCTGTTTTTT. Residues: CSATGRWGTGELFF.

CDR3 bases: TGCGCCAGCAGCTTGGAAGGGTGGGGGTCTCGAGCTTTCTTT. This codes for CASSLEGWGSRAFF. The chain has TRBV5-1 and TRBJ1-1; possibly TRBD1 for D (5 bases). The ends were cut back, 0 bases at V and 10 bases at J, with 16 bases in the middle. Germline CDR1 SGHRS, CDR2 YFSETQ. The CDR3 contains 14 residues.

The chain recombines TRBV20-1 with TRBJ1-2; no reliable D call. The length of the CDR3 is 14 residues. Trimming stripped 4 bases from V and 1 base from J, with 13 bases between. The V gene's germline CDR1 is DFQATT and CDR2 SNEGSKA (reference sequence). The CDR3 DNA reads TGCAGTGCTATGGGGAACACCCTTAACTATGGCTACACCTTC. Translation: CSAMGNTLNYGYTF.

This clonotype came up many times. The CDR3 DNA follows: TGTGCCAGCAGTTTTACAACAGAGCGGTATGGCTACACCTTC. Translation: CASSFTTERYGYTF. This chain joins TRBV12-3 or TRBV12-4 and TRBJ1-2; D gene unclear. The CDR3 is made up of 14 amino acids. V dropped 3 bases and J dropped 5 bases, with 13 bases sitting between them.

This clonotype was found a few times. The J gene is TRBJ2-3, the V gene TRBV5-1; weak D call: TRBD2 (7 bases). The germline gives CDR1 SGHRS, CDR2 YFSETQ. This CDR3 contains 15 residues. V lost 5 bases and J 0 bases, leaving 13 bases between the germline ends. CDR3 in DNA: TGCGCCAGCAGGAGGGGGGGCGGTAGCACAGATACGCAGTATTTT. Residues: CASRRGGGSTDTQYF.

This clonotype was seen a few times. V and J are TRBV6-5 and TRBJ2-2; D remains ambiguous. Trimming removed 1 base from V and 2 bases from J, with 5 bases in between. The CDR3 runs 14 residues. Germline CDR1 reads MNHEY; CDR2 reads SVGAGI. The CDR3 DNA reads TGTGCCAGCAGTTACTTCACCAACACCGGGGAGCTGTTTTTT. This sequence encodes CASSYFTNTGELFF.

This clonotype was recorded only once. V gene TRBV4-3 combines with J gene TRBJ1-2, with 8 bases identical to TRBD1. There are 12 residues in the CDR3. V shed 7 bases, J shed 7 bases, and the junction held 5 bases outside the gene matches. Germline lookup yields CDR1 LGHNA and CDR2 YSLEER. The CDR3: CASTQGALGYTF. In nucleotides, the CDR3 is TGCGCCAGCACCCAGGGGGCGCTTGGCTACACCTTC.

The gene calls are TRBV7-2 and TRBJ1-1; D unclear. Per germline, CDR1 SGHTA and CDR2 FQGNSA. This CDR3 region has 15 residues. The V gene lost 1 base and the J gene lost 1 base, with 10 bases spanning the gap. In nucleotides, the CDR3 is TGTGCCAGCAGCTTAGTTTCCGGTGGGAACACTGAAGCTTTCTTT. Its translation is CASSLVSGGNTEAFF. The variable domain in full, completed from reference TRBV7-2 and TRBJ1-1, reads GAGVSQSPSNKVTEKGKDVELRCDPISGHTALYWYRQSLGQGLEFLIYFQGNSAPDKSGLPSDRFSAERTGGSVSTLTIQRTQQEDSAVYLCASSLVSGGNTEAFFGQGTRLTVV.

The CDR3 reads CASRRPGEVNEQFF. The CDR3, as DNA: TGTGCCAGCAGACGTCCAGGGGAAGTTAATGAGCAGTTCTTC. The chain uses TRBV6-1 and TRBJ2-1, with D maybe TRBD1 (6 bases). With 6 bases removed from V and 7 bases from J, the gap between germline ends came to 16 bases. There are 14 residues in the CDR3. Germline CDR1 is MNHNS and CDR2 is SASEGT.

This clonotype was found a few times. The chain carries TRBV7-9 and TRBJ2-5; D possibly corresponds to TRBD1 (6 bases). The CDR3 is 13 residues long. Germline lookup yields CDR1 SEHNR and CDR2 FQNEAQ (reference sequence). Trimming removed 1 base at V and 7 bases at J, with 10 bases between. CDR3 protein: CASSLDLQGTQYF. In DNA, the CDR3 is TGTGCCAGCAGCTTAGATCTACAGGGGACCCAGTACTTC.

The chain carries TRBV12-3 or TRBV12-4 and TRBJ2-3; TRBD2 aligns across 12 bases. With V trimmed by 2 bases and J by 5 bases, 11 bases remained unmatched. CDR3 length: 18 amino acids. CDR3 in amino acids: CASSLPLPGLAGRDTQYF. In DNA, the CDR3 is TGTGCCAGCAGTTTACCTCTTCCGGGACTAGCGGGTAGAGATACGCAGTATTTT.

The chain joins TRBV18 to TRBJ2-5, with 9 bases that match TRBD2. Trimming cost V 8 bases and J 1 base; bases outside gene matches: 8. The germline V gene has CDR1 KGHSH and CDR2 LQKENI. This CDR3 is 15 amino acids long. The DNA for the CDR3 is TGTGCCAGCCACCCTAGCGGGGCCTCCCAAGAGACCCAGTACTTC. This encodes CASHPSGASQETQYF. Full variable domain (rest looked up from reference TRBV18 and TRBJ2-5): NAGVMQNPRHLVRRRGQEARLRCSPMKGHSHVYWYRQLPEEGLKFMVYLQKENIIDESGMPKERFSAEFPKEGPSILRIQQVVRGDSAAYFCASHPSGASQETQYFGPGTRLLVL.

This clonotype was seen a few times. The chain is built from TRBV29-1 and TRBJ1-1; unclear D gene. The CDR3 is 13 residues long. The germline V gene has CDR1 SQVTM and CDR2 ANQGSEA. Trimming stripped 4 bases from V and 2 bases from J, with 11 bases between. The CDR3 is CSVVERINTEAFF. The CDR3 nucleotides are TGCAGCGTTGTGGAGAGGATCAACACTGAAGCTTTCTTT.